This TCR beta chain was recovered during a study of blood T cell repertoires in COVID-19 (dated by TCRdb to about 2020). Study-level background: Samples covering the acute and convalescent phases of COVID-19 were provided by collaborators in the United States, Italy and Spain. Where HLA class I and class II types were available, the types were taken from metadata supplied by the sample provider, not from assay-based typing. The repertoires were released in a freely available public database intended as a resource for research on the immune response to SARS-CoV-2. The samples were drawn from the first 160 participants of the ongoing ImmuneRACE study and from over a thousand subjects provided by 6 global collaborators. The sample metadata nearly always contained a de-identified subject ID, COVID-19 status, age in years and sex. The dataset comprised deeply sampled blood TCRbeta repertoires from subjects exposed to, actively infected with, or recovered from COVID-19. The material from the prospective study consisted of cDNA or gDNA derived from T cells, B-cell-depleted T cells, or PBMCs. The research as a whole found: The quantity of clinical and demographic metadata differed by source and by participant and was supplied without curation.

Sequences LNHDA (CDR1) and SQIVND (CDR2) are obtained from the germline V gene (reference sequence). The CDR3 contains 14 residues, cysteine and phenylalanine counted. The read is trimmed to its CDR3 DNA, 42 bases read in frame from base 1. From V the trimming removes 9 bases and from J it removes 4 bases, while the gene matches leave 6 bases of the junction unaccounted for. TCRbeta CDR3 regions were amplified from genomic DNA using the immunoSEQ Assay, a bias-controlled multiplex PCR. The authors processed their data as follows. Within the assay, amplification of reference gene primers was used to estimate how many nucleated cells each sample contained. To quantify the absolute abundance of each unique TCRbeta CDR3 rearrangement, sequence reads were collapsed and filtered. For each sample, productive Simpson clonality was calculated as the square root of Simpson's diversity index over productive rearrangements. As stored in TCRdb, this immuneACCESS dataset retains in-frame rearrangements with V and J assigned. A fraction of the clones does not appear; measured against another copy, unresolved V genes explain less than half of the discrepancy, and the remainder lacks a known reason. D and trimming were read from the DNA, whereas the V and J calls and clone size are those reported in that table. The sample profile shows several thousand clones; 75% to 95% of them were found once. The ten largest clones capture less than 5.5% of the sample.

Comments on this clone: This clone's antigen is unknown. The record has no base qualities; no much larger clone is one base away.

Collaborating institutions collected whole blood in K2EDTA tubes following their own protocols. For TCRbeta analysis, collaborators shipped samples as frozen whole blood, isolated PBMCs, or DNA extracted from either of those sample types. The sequencing input was peripheral blood. The rearrangement combines TRBV19 with TRBJ2-2; 9 junctional bases match TRBD1. The origin of this receptor is a woman in her forties or fifties with active COVID-19. The encoded CDR3 is CASSGTGLTGELFF. The DNA sequence is given as TGTGCCAGCTCCGGGACAGGGCTCACCGGGGAGCTGTTTTTT. The CDR3, completed at both ends by the reference TRBV19 and TRBJ2-2 genes, gives the full variable domain DGGITQSPKYLFRKEGQNVTLSCEQNLNHDAMYWYRQDPGQGLRLIYYSQIVNDFQKGDIAEGYSVSREKKESFPLTVTSAQKNPTAFYLCASSGTGLTGELFFGEGSRLTVL.